These 18 T cell receptor beta chains were all obtained from the same sample, sequenced in a study of blood T cell repertoires in COVID-19. Method: immunoSEQ multiplex PCR; TCRdb's copy keeps in-frame clones and lacks some. The sample lists 450,000 or so clones; roughly 89% were seen once. Input material: peripheral blood. The receptor set was obtained from a man aged 18 to 35 with COVID-19, enrolled during active disease.

This clone has just a few counts. At one end the junction does not follow the germline gene, possibly because of a read error. The chain recombines TRBV30 with TRBJ1-5, with TRBD1 identical over 7 bases. CDR3 length: 12 amino acids. Germline V gene data show CDR1 as GTSNPN and CDR2 as SVGIG (reference sequence). CDR3 sequence: CRGQTSNQPQHF. CDR3 nucleotides: TGCCGGGGACAGACTAGCAATCAGCCCCAGCATTTT.

The V and J genes are TRBV6-5 and TRBJ1-2; possibly TRBD1 for D (6 bases). CDR3 length equals 16 residues. Deletions cut 0 bases from V and 5 bases from J, with 16 bases between. Germline CDR1 and CDR2: MNHEY and SVGAGI. The DNA for the CDR3 is TGTGCCAGCAGTTACTCGTTACTGGGGGCTAGGTATGGCTACACCTTC. Encoded protein: CASSYSLLGARYGYTF.

The chain recombines TRBV7-2 with TRBJ2-1, with 12 positions matching TRBD2. The CDR3 covers 15 residues. In germline, CDR1 is SGHTA, CDR2 FQGNSA. Trimming removed 5 bases from V and 9 bases from J; junction bases left unmatched: 8. The CDR3 sequence is CASSMTSGGLGEQFF. CDR3 sequence (DNA): TGTGCCAGCAGCATGACTAGCGGGGGTTTGGGTGAGCAGTTCTTC.

As regards this clone: Other nucleotide sequences in the sample specify the same CDR3. This chain uses TRBV27 with TRBJ1-1, with a weak D call TRBD1 (6 bases). This CDR3 has 14 amino acids. CDR1 is MNHEY and CDR2 is SMNVEV in the germline V gene (reference sequence). The ends were cut back, 6 bases at V and 1 base at J, with 12 bases in the middle. The DNA of the CDR3 is TGTGCCAGCAGCCCACAGGGATCGAACACTGAAGCTTTCTTT. It specifies CASSPQGSNTEAFF.

The V and J genes are TRBV10-1 and TRBJ2-6, with a tentative D call TRBD2 (7 bases). Per germline, CDR1 WNHNN and CDR2 SYGVQD (reference sequence). Trimming pared 5 bases from V and 4 bases from J, leaving 15 bases between. CDR3 length: 16 residues. CDR3 DNA sequence: TGCGCCAGCAGTCCGGGGGGCGACATGGGGGCCAACGTCCTGACTTTC. This codes for CASSPGGDMGANVLTF.

A single count supports this clone. The chain has TRBV20-1 and TRBJ2-1, with D possibly TRBD1 on 6 matching bases. Germline V gene lookup returns CDR1 DFQATT and CDR2 SNEGSKA (reference sequence). The CDR3 length is 13 residues. V gave up 3 bases and J gave up 8 bases, with 14 bases separating them. The CDR3 sequence: CSASPGGGYEQFF. For the CDR3, the DNA is TGCAGTGCTAGTCCTGGGGGCGGCTATGAGCAGTTCTTC.

This chain uses TRBV2 with TRBJ2-7; TRBD2 matches 8 bases. Trimming at V came to 7 bases and at J to 0 bases, leaving 2 bases not matched to a gene. CDR1 SNHLY and CDR2 FYNNEI come from the germline V gene. The CDR3 length is 13 residues. The chain's CDR3 is CASTGGTSYEQYF. In DNA form, the CDR3 reads TGTGCCAGCACGGGGGGGACCTCCTACGAGCAGTACTTC.

In its sample, this clone was seen once. V gene TRBV18 combines with J gene TRBJ1-5; D is uncertain. The V gene's germline CDR1 is KGHSH and CDR2 LQKENI. The CDR3 covers 14 residues. V lost 3 bases to trimming and J lost 1 base, with 7 bases between them. CDR3 loop: CASSPVQSNQPQHF. Written as DNA, the CDR3 is TGTGCCAGCTCACCGGTTCAGAGCAATCAGCCCCAGCATTTT.

The chain is built from TRBV5-1 and TRBJ1-4; 11 nucleotides agree with TRBD1. The CDR3 has 17 residues. The J segment lost 3 bases and the V segment lost 4 bases, leaving 8 bases of the junction unmatched. CDR1 and CDR2 (germline): SGHRS, YFSETQ. In DNA form, the CDR3 reads TGCGCCAGCAGCCTCGGACAGGGGGCGCGACCTAATGAAAAACTGTTTTTT. This translates into CASSLGQGARPNEKLFF.

This sequence joins TRBV19 and TRBJ2-7; 7 bases are a match to TRBD1. After removal of 5 bases from V and 5 bases from J, the junction contained 12 bases not matched to a gene. Germline V lookup: CDR1 LNHDA, CDR2 SQIVND (reference sequence). This CDR3 comprises 15 residues. Here the CDR3 reads CASSGGDRASHEQYF. The CDR3, as DNA: TGTGCCAGTAGTGGGGGAGACAGGGCTTCCCACGAGCAGTACTTC.

The rearrangement joins TRBV11-3 to TRBJ2-5; no reliable D call. V lost 3 bases and J lost 2, with 7 bases in between. The CDR3 length is 13 residues. CDR1 is SGHNT, CDR2 YENEEA, per germline. CDR3 coding DNA: TGTGCCAGCAGCTTTGGGCCTCAAGAGACCCAGTACTTC. Translated, it gives CASSFGPQETQYF.

This clone was picked up one time. The CDR3 reads CATGQLHYEQYF. The CDR3 nucleotides read TGTGCCACAGGACAGTTGCACTACGAGCAGTACTTC. The chain is built from TRBV5-6 and TRBJ2-7; D may be TRBD1 (6 bases). CDR3 length equals 12 residues. V dropped 9 bases and J dropped 3 bases, with 13 bases sitting between them. Germline-derived CDR1 and CDR2 are SGHDT and YYEEEE.

CDR3 loop: CASSQRGQFATNEKLFF. The CDR3 DNA sequence: TGCGCCAGCAGCCAACGTGGACAGTTTGCAACTAATGAAAAACTGTTTTTT. The chain couples TRBV4-1 to TRBJ1-4, with D perhaps matching TRBD1 (6 bases). CDR1 MGHRA and CDR2 YSYEKL come from the germline V gene. V was shortened by 2 bases and J by 0 bases, with 13 bases between the two germline ends. The CDR3 sequence is 17 residues long.

The sample holds one count of this clone. V and J are TRBV15 and TRBJ1-1; D ambiguous. The CDR3 loop spans 12 amino acids. The germline V and J ends were trimmed by 1 base and 4 bases, with 4 bases remaining between them. Germline CDR1 is LNHNV and CDR2 is YYDKDF (reference sequence). CDR3 protein: CATSRGITEAFF. In DNA, the CDR3 is TGTGCCACCAGCAGAGGTATCACTGAAGCTTTCTTT.

The chain has TRBV5-6 and TRBJ1-5; D not certain. Trimming left V 4 bases short and J 3 bases short, with 14 bases between. This CDR3 region has 15 residues. Germline assignment: CDR1 SGHDT and CDR2 YYEEEE. CDR3 in amino acids: CASSRGGILNQPQHF. The CDR3 region has the DNA TGTGCCAGCAGCAGAGGAGGGATACTCAATCAGCCCCAGCATTTT.

This chain joins TRBV7-2 and TRBJ2-7, with 10 bases identical to TRBD2. There are 17 residues in the CDR3. V shed 4 bases, J shed 3 bases, and the junction held 12 bases outside the gene matches. Per the germline V gene, CDR1 is SGHTA and CDR2 is FQGNSA. Here the CDR3 DNA reads TGTGCCAGCAGCTCAGCGGGGGGGCAACCCCGACTCTACGAGCAGTACTTC. Translating gives CASSSAGGQPRLYEQYF.

The V and J genes are TRBV27 and TRBJ2-7, with 13 bases aligning to TRBD2. With V trimmed by 6 bases and J by 4 bases, 6 bases remained unmatched. CDR3 length: 15 amino acids. Germline V gives CDR1 MNHEY, CDR2 SMNVEV (reference sequence). CDR3 sequence reads: CASRRTSGGTYEQYF. CDR3 nucleotides: TGTGCCAGCAGAAGGACTAGCGGGGGCACTTACGAGCAGTACTTC.

The chain carries TRBV4-1 and TRBJ2-5; 11 bases align to TRBD2. Germline CDR1 reads MGHRA; CDR2 reads YSYEKL. The CDR3 runs to 19 residues. V lost 1 base and J lost 3; bases outside the gene matches: 13. The CDR3 nucleotides are TGCGCCAGCAGCCAAGGCTCCCGGTTCGTAGCGGGGGGGAAAGAGACCCAGTACTTC. This encodes CASSQGSRFVAGGKETQYF.